The source of this TCR beta chain is a study of regulatory T cells in long-lasting Graves disease. Germline CDR1 reads PRHDT; CDR2 reads FYEKMQ (reference sequence). The ends were cut back, 5 bases at V and 5 bases at J, with 18 bases in the middle. This CDR3 has 16 residues. As to time point: newly diagnosed GD, antithyroid drugs for less than 3 months. TCR sequences were obtained from RNA taken from PBMCs. The TCR beta library used iRepertoire HTBI primers with Arm-PCR amplification of CDR3. TCRdb used MiXCR to reprocess the multiplex PCR reads, holding one entry per CDR3 protein. Of 560,000 or so distinct CDR3 sequences in the sample, roughly 15% are singletons; the top ten hold about 11%. The data also belong to a second study, concerning T cells in Graves' hyperthyroidism and ophthalmopathy.

The sequenced sample was peripheral blood mononuclear cells (PBMCs), obtained at new diagnosis, from a patient treated with antithyroid drugs. The receptor was derived from a man aged 18 to 30 with Graves disease. This chain connects TRBV13 to TRBJ1-4, with a tentative D call TRBD1 (6 bases). The CDR3 loop reads CASSPPDTGQNEKLFF. The CDR3 nucleotides read TGTGCCAGCAGCCCCCCGGATACAGGGCAGAATGAAAAACTGTTTTTT.